Below are 13 T cell receptor beta chains sequenced from a single sample in a study of identical twins' blood T cells. Via MiXCR, TCRdb re-called the 5' RACE reads, giving one row per CDR3 protein. The table has a few hundred thousand distinct CDR3 sequences, about 28% seen once. Material for sequencing was PBMCs. These receptors were collected from a woman between 18 and 55 years old in good health.

This clonotype has just a few counts. The CDR3 DNA is TGCAGCGTTGCCAATCCCAGGGTCAACACCGGGGAGCTGTTTTTT. It translates to CSVANPRVNTGELFF. The V gene is TRBV29-1, the J gene TRBJ2-2; the D gene is possibly TRBD1 (5 bases). Trimming stripped 4 bases from V and 2 bases from J, with 14 bases between. The CDR3 loop spans 15 amino acids. Germline V gene data show CDR1 as SQVTM and CDR2 as ANQGSEA.

This clonotype has more than one count but fewer than ten. This chain uses TRBV11-2 with TRBJ1-2; D gene uncertain. This CDR3 is built from 15 residues. V lost 4 bases to trimming and J lost 1 base, with 13 bases between them. Per germline, CDR1 SGHAT and CDR2 FQNNGV. The CDR3 protein is CASSSPQRGNYGYTF. The CDR3 bases are TGTGCCAGCAGCTCCCCCCAACGGGGTAACTATGGCTACACCTTC.

Worth noting for this clonotype: At one of its ends the junction is not consistent with the germline gene, which may arise from a read error. The rearrangement links TRBV9 to TRBJ2-3; 10 nucleotides align to TRBD2. The CDR3 is made up of 17 amino acids. Germline loops: CDR1 SGDLS, CDR2 YYNGEE. The CDR3 DNA follows: TGTGCCAACAGCGTAGACAGCGGGGGGGCCAGTACAGATACGCAGTATTTT. Its protein is CANSVDSGGASTDTQYF.

Only a few counts were recorded for this clonotype. V is TRBV6-6 and J is TRBJ1-5; TRBD1 is a possible D gene (5 bases). This CDR3 spans 14 amino acids. Germline CDR1 MNHNY, CDR2 SVGAGI (reference sequence). Trimming stripped 6 bases from V and 10 bases from J, with 19 bases between. Here the CDR3 reads CASSPLQGIHPQHF. The DNA for the CDR3 is TGTGCCAGCAGCCCACTCCAGGGAATCCATCCCCAGCATTTT.

This clonotype was counted once. The gene calls are TRBV6-6 and TRBJ1-1; perhaps TRBD1 as D (5 bases). The germline gives CDR1 MNHNY, CDR2 SVGAGI (reference sequence). V was pared by 7 bases and J by 4 bases, with 10 bases between. CDR3 length equals 12 residues. The CDR3 DNA sequence: TGTGCCAGCACCCAGGGCGGCACTGAAGCTTTCTTT. This gives the protein CASTQGGTEAFF.

The chain recombines TRBV6-4 with TRBJ2-2, with 9 positions matching TRBD2. The CDR3 is made up of 16 amino acids. Germline CDR1 is MRHNA and CDR2 is SNTAGT. V dropped 3 bases and J dropped 6; count of bases not matched to a gene: 8. As DNA, the CDR3 is TGTGCCAGCAGTGAAAAGGCTGGGACTAGCCCCGGGGAGCTGTTTTTT. Encoded protein: CASSEKAGTSPGELFF.

This rearrangement joins TRBV20-1 to TRBJ2-1; D is unclear. In germline, CDR1 is DFQATT, CDR2 SNEGSKA (reference sequence). This CDR3 comprises 14 residues. Trimming cost V 1 base and J 0 bases, with 7 bases left between them. The CDR3 here is CSARVGSSYNEQFF. The CDR3 DNA sequence: TGCAGTGCTAGAGTGGGAAGCTCCTACAATGAGCAGTTCTTC.

The chain links TRBV5-5 to TRBJ2-3; D uncertain. CDR1 and CDR2 (germline): SGHKS, YYEKEE (reference sequence). Trimming stripped 4 bases from V and 9 bases from J, with 21 bases between. The CDR3 contains 15 residues. The CDR3 DNA follows: TGTGCCAGCAGCAAGTCACAGACGGGCCCGTTGACGCAGTATTTT. As protein: CASSKSQTGPLTQYF.

The chain couples TRBV2 to TRBJ2-2; 9 nucleotides align to TRBD2. V lost 7 bases and J lost 7; bases outside the gene matches: 7. CDR3 size: 14 residues. The germline gives CDR1 SNHLY, CDR2 FYNNEI. The CDR3 region is CASNRYSGGGELFF. The CDR3 bases are TGTGCCAGCAACCGATATAGCGGGGGCGGGGAGCTGTTTTTT.

This clonotype was recorded many times. The chain recombines TRBV10-3 with TRBJ1-2; no clear D. Trimming shortened V by 3 bases and J by 7 bases, and 18 bases separated the two germline ends. This CDR3 is built from 15 residues. The germline CDR1 and CDR2 sequences are ENHRY and SYGVKD. In DNA, the CDR3 is TGTGCCATCAGTGACCCTCGCGGTCTATCAGGTGGCTACACCTTC. It is translated as CAISDPRGLSGGYTF.

This clonotype was seen many times. The chain has TRBV28 and TRBJ1-1; D is uncertain. The CDR3 sequence is 12 residues long. V lost 7 bases and J lost 8, with 14 bases in between. Germline CDR1 and CDR2: MDHEN and SYDVKM. The CDR3 DNA reads as TGTGCCAGCATCTCGAGTCCAGGAGAAGCTTTCTTT. Amino acid sequence: CASISSPGEAFF.

The V gene is TRBV7-8, the J gene TRBJ2-7, with D hard to call. CDR3 size: 15 residues. Trimming cost V 5 bases and J 2 bases, with 16 bases left between them. The germline V gene encodes CDR1 SGHVS and CDR2 FQNEAQ. The DNA of the CDR3 is TGTGCCAGCAGCCAAGGTTTAGGAGCCACCTACGAGCAGTACTTC. This translates into CASSQGLGATYEQYF.

In its sample, this clonotype was seen a few times. The chain joins TRBV9 to TRBJ2-1; 10 bases line up with TRBD2. The V segment lost 0 bases and the J segment 13 bases; nucleotides outside the gene matches: 1. CDR3 length: 12 amino acids. Germline CDR1 is SGDLS and CDR2 is YYNGEE. The CDR3 protein is CASSVASGGQFF. The DNA for the CDR3 is TGTGCCAGCAGCGTAGCTAGCGGGGGTCAGTTCTTC. The complete variable domain, with remaining parts taken from reference TRBV9 and TRBJ2-1, reads DSGVTQTPKHLITATGQRVTLRCSPRSGDLSVYWYQQSLDQGLQFLIQYYNGEERAKGNILERFSAQQFPDLHSELNLSSLELGDSALYFCASSVASGGQFFGPGTRLTVL.